The source of this T cell receptor (beta chain) is a study of cytomegalovirus exposure and HLA in healthy donors. Notes on the study in general: Both high specificity and high sensitivity reportedly marked the classifier's diagnosis of cytomegalovirus status. Most TCR sequences proved rare, with some public TCRs found in many donors. In vitro assays verified that three CMV-associated chains recognized CMV antigens specifically.

This clone turned up a few times. Antigen specificity is unknown. From the approximately 120-subject validation cohort, which was separate from the approximately 670-subject first cohort, the donors were drawn. The protocol was immunoSEQ multiplex PCR, while the TCRdb copy is restricted to in-frame clones and leaves out a portion. The sample includes hundreds of thousands of clones, around nine tenths of them seen just once. The length of the CDR3 is 17 residues. CDR1 LGHNA and CDR2 YSLEER come from the germline V gene. V was pared by 0 bases and J by 7 bases, with 13 bases of the junction left unmatched.

The clonotype originates from a young man in good health and CMV-seronegative. The material sequenced was PBMCs. The chain is built from TRBV4-3 and TRBJ2-3; 7 nucleotides agree with TRBD2. The chain's CDR3 is CASSQDPRGGRGYTQYF. CDR3 DNA sequence: TGCGCCAGCAGCCAAGATCCCCGTGGCGGGAGAGGGTATACGCAGTATTTT.